Included here is one T cell receptor (beta chain) sequence, with context. The data were taken from a study of blood T cell repertoires in COVID-19. Here immunoSEQ multiplex PCR was the method, and the copy in TCRdb shows in-frame clones only, minus some. The profile shows 200,000 to 300,000 clones, around 86% of them singletons. Cohorts were based on clinical histories the participants reported. This TCR was recovered from a middle-aged man who had recovered from COVID-19. The material sequenced was PBMCs or T cells enriched from blood (not recorded which).

The CDR3 sequence is CASSTGGGGYGYTF. The CDR3 region has the DNA TGTGCCAGCAGTACAGGGGGAGGCGGCTATGGCTACACCTTC. The chain uses TRBV6-5 and TRBJ1-2, with 8 bases that match TRBD1. The CDR3 spans 14 residues. From germline, CDR1 is MNHEY and CDR2 SVGAGI. Unmatched junction bases numbered 6, after V lost 5 bases and J lost 4 bases.